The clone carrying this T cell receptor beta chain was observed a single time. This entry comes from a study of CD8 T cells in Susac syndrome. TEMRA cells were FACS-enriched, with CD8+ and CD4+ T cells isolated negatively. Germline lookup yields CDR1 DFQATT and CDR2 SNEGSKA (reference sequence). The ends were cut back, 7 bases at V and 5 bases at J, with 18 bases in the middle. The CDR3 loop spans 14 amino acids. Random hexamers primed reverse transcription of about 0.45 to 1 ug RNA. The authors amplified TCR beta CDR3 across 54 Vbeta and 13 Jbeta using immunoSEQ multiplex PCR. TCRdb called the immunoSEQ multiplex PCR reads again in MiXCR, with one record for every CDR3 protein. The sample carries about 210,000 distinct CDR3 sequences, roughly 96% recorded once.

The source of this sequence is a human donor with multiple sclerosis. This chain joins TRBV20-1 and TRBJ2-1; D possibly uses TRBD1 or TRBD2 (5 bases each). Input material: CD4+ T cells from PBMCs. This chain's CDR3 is CSGFALGRDNEQFF. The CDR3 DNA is TGCAGTGGATTCGCTCTGGGGCGGGACAATGAGCAGTTCTTC.